Below are 6 T cell receptor beta chains sequenced from a single sample in a study of regulatory T cells in long-lasting Graves disease. Arm-PCR of CDR3 regions and iRepertoire HTBI primers were the basis on which TCR beta libraries were built. TCRdb reprocessed the multiplex PCR reads with MiXCR, giving one entry per CDR3 protein. The sample carries about 540,000 distinct CDR3 sequences, roughly 14% recorded once. Time point of the sample: newly diagnosed GD, antithyroid drugs for less than 3 months. Scientists built the TCR library using RNA that was extracted from PBMCs. These records were also assigned to another study, of T cells in Graves' hyperthyroidism and ophthalmopathy.

This material consisted of peripheral blood mononuclear cells (PBMCs), taken at new diagnosis, from a patient treated with antithyroid drugs. These receptors all come from a man under 40 with Graves disease.

Only a few counts were recorded for this clonotype. The chain links TRBV19 to TRBJ2-7; 7 bases match TRBD2. Trimming took 6 bases from V and 5 from J; bases not matched to a gene: 13. CDR1 is LNHDA, CDR2 SQIVND, per germline (reference sequence). The CDR3 loop spans 15 amino acids. The CDR3 DNA is TGTGCCAGTAGCCCCCTTGGGGGGGAAGTCGACGAGCAGTACTTC. It is translated as CASSPLGGEVDEQYF.

This chain links TRBV18 with TRBJ2-7; D assignment may be TRBD1 or TRBD2 (5 bases each). In germline, CDR1 is KGHSH, CDR2 LQKENI. V lost 5 bases and J lost 9, with 17 bases in between. The CDR3 spans 13 residues. This chain's CDR3 is CASSNRGRGGQYF. CDR3 sequence (DNA): TGTGCCAGCTCAAACCGCGGACGGGGCGGGCAGTACTTC.

This clonotype was counted many times. The chain carries TRBV5-1 and TRBJ2-1, with D hard to call. V lost 0 bases, J lost 9 bases, and 10 bases lay in between. Germline V gives CDR1 SGHRS, CDR2 YFSETQ. There are 13 residues in the CDR3. The CDR3 DNA reads as TGCGCCAGCAGCTTGGAGGGCGGAACTGAGCAGTTCTTC. This encodes CASSLEGGTEQFF.

The chain links TRBV2 to TRBJ2-4, with D maybe TRBD2 (5 bases). The V gene lost 4 bases and the J gene lost 0 bases, with 13 bases spanning the gap. Germline V lookup: CDR1 SNHLY, CDR2 FYNNEI. CDR3 length: 16 amino acids. The CDR3: CASSVEGSLAKNIQYF. The CDR3 DNA reads TGTGCCAGCAGTGTCGAGGGATCCCTAGCCAAAAACATTCAGTACTTC.

As concerns this clonotype: This clone may be a read error of a much larger clone one base away. This sequence joins TRBV18 and TRBJ1-2; D is perhaps TRBD1 (6 bases). CDR1 is KGHSH, CDR2 LQKENI, per germline. CDR3 length: 13 amino acids. In DNA form, the CDR3 reads TGTGCCAGCCCACCACAGGGTTACTATGGCTACACCTTC. Protein: CASPPQGYYGYTF.

This clonotype appeared many times. The chain links TRBV27 to TRBJ1-4; D is unresolved. V gave up 4 bases and J gave up 8 bases, with 11 bases separating them. Looked up from germline, CDR1 is MNHEY and CDR2 is SMNVEV (reference sequence). CDR3 size: 13 residues. For the CDR3, the DNA is TGTGCCAGCAGTTCCGGGGATGGGGAAAAACTGTTTTTT. It specifies CASSSGDGEKLFF.